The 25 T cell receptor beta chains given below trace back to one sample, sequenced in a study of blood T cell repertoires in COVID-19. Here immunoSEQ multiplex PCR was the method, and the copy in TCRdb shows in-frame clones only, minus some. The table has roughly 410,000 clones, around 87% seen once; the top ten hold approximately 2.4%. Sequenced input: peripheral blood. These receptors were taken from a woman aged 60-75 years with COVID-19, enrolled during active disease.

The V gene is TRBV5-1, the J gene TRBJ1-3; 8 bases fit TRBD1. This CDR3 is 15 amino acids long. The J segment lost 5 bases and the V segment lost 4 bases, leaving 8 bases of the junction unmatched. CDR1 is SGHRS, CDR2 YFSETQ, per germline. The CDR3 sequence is CASSPWTGLRNTIYF. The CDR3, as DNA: TGCGCCAGCAGCCCCTGGACAGGGTTAAGAAACACCATATATTTT.

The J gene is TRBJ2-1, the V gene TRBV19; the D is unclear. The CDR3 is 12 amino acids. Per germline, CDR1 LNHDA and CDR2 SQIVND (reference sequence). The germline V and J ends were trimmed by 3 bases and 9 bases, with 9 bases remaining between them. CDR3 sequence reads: CASSIGVTEQFF. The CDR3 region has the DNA TGTGCCAGTAGTATCGGAGTCACTGAGCAGTTCTTC. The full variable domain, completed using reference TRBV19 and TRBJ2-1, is DGGITQSPKYLFRKEGQNVTLSCEQNLNHDAMYWYRQDPGQGLRLIYYSQIVNDFQKGDIAEGYSVSREKKESFPLTVTSAQKNPTAFYLCASSIGVTEQFFGPGTRLTVL.

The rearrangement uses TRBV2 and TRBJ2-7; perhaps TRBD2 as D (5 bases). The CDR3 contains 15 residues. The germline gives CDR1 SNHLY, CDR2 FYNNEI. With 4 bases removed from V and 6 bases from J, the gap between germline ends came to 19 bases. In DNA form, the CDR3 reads TGTGCCAGCAGTGTCGCGGAGGCCCGCGTGGCCGAGCAGTACTTC. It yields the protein CASSVAEARVAEQYF.

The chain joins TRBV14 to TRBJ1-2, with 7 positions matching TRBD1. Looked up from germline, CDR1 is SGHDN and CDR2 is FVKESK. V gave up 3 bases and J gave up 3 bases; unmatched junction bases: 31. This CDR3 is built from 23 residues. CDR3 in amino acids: CASSHVKQRPGQFSRGLDYGYTF. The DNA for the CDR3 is TGTGCCAGCAGCCACGTCAAGCAGAGACCGGGACAGTTTAGTCGGGGTTTGGACTATGGCTACACCTTC.

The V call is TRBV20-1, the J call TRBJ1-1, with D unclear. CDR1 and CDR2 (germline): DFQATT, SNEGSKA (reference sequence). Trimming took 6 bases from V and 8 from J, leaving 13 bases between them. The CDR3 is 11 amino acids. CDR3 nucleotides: TGCAGTGCCGTTTGGAGGCGGGAAGCTTTCTTT. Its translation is CSAVWRREAFF.

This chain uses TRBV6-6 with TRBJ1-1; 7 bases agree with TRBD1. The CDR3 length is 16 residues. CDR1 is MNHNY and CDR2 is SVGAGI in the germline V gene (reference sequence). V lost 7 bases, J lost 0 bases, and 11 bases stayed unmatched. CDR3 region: CASTLQGGGVNTEAFF. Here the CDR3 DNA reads TGTGCCAGCACCTTGCAAGGGGGCGGAGTGAACACTGAAGCTTTCTTT.

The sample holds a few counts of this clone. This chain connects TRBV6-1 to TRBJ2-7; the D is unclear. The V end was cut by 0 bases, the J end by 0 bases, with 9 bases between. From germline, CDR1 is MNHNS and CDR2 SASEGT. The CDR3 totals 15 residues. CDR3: CASSEALLSSYEQYF. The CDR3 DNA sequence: TGTGCCAGCAGTGAAGCGCTACTTTCCTCCTACGAGCAGTACTTC.

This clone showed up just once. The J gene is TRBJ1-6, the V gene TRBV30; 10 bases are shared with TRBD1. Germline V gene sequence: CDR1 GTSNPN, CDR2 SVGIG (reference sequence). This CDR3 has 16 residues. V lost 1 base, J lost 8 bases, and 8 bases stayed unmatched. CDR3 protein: CAWSETGGRRDSPLHF. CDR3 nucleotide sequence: TGTGCCTGGAGTGAGACAGGGGGCCGTCGCGATTCACCCCTCCACTTT.

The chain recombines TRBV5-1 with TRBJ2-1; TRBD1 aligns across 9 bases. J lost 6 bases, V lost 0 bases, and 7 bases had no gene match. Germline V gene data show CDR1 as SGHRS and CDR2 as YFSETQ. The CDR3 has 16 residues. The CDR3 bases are TGCGCCAGCAGCTTGGAGGGACAGGGATATACCAATGAGCAGTTCTTC. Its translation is CASSLEGQGYTNEQFF.

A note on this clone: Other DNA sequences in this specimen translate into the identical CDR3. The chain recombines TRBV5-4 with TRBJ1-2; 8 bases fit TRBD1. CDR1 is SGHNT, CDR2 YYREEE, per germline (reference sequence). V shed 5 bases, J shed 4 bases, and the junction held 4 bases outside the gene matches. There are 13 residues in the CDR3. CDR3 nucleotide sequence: TGTGCCAGCAGTCTTGACAGGGGCTATGGCTACACCTTC. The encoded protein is CASSLDRGYGYTF.

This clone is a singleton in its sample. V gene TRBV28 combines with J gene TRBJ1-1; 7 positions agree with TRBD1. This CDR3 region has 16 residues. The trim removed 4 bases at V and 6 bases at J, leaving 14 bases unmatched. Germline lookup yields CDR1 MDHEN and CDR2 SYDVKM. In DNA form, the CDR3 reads TGTGCCAGCAGTTCCCAGGAAATAGGGGGCGCGGCTGAAGCTTTCTTT. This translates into CASSSQEIGGAAEAFF.

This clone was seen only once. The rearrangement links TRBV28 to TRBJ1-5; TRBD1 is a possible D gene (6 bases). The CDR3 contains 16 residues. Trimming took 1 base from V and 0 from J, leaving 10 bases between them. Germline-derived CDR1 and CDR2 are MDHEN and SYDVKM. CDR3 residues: CASSLLGGFSNQPQHF. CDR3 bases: TGTGCCAGCAGTTTATTAGGGGGATTTAGCAATCAGCCCCAGCATTTT.

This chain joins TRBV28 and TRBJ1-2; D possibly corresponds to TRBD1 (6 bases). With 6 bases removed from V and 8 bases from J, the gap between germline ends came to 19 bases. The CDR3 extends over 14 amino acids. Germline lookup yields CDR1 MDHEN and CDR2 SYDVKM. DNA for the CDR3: TGTGCCAGCAGCTTAACAGGGAATTCGTTGGGCTACACCTTC. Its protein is CASSLTGNSLGYTF.

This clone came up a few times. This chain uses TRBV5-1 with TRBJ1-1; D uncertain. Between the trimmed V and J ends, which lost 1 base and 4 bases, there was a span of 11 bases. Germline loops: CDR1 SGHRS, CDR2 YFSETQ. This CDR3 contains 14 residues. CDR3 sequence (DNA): TGCGCCAGCAGCTTGACTCCCGGAGGCACTGAAGCTTTCTTT. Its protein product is CASSLTPGGTEAFF.

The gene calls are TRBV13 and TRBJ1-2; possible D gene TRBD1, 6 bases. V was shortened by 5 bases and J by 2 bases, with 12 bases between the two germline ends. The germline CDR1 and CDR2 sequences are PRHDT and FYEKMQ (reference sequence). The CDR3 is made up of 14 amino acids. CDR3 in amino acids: CASSSGDTNYGYTF. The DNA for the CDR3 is TGTGCCAGCAGCAGTGGGGACACGAACTATGGCTACACCTTC. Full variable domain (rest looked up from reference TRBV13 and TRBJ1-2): AAGVIQSPRHLIKEKRETATLKCYPIPRHDTVYWYQQGPGQDPQFLISFYEKMQSDKGSIPDRFSAQQFSDYHSELNMSSLELGDSALYFCASSSGDTNYGYTFGSGTRLTVV.

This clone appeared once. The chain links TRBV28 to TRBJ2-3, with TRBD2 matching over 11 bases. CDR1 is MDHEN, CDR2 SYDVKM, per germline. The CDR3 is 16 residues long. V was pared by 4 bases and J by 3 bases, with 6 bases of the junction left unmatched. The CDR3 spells CASSSIAGGPTDTQYF. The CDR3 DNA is TGTGCCAGCAGTTCCATAGCGGGGGGGCCGACAGATACGCAGTATTTT. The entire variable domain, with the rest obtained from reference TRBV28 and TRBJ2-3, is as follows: DVKVTQSSRYLVKRTGEKVFLECVQDMDHENMFWYRQDPGLGLRLIYFSYDVKMKEKGDIPEGYSVSREKKERFSLILESASTNQTSMYLCASSSIAGGPTDTQYFGPGTRLTVL.

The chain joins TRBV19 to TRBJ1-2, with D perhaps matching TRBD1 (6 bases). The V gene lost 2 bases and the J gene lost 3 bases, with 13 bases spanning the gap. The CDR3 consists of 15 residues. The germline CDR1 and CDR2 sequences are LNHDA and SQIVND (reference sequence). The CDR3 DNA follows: TGTGCCAGTAGTATAACAGGGCGATTTGACTATGGCTACACCTTC. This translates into CASSITGRFDYGYTF. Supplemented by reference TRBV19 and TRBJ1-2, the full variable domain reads DGGITQSPKYLFRKEGQNVTLSCEQNLNHDAMYWYRQDPGQGLRLIYYSQIVNDFQKGDIAEGYSVSREKKESFPLTVTSAQKNPTAFYLCASSITGRFDYGYTFGSGTRLTVV.

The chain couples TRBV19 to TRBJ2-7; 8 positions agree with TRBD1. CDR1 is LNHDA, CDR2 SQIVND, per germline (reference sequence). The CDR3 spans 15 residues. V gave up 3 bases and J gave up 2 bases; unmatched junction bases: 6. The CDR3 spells CASSIRGQGTYEQYF. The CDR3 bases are TGTGCCAGTAGTATCCGCGGACAGGGTACCTACGAGCAGTACTTC.

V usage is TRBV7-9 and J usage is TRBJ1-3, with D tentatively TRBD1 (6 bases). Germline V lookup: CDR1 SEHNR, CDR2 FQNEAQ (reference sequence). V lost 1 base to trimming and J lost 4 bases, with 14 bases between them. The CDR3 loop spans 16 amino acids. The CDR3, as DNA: TGTGCCAGCAGCTTAGGGGCAGGGGCGCAGGGAAACACCATATATTTT. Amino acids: CASSLGAGAQGNTIYF.

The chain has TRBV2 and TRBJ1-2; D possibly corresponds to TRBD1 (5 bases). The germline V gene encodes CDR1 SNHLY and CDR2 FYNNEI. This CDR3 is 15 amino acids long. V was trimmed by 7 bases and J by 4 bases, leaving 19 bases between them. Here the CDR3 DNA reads TGTGCCAGCACCTTACTCTTGGACAAGGTCTATGGCTACACCTTC. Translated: CASTLLLDKVYGYTF.

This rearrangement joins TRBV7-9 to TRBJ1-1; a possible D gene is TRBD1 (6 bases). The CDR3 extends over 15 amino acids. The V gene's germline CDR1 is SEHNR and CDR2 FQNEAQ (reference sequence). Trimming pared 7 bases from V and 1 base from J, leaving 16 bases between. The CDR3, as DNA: TGTGCCAGCACCTTGAAGGACAGCCCGAACACTGAAGCTTTCTTT. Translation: CASTLKDSPNTEAFF. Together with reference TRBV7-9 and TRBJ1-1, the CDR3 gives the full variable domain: DTGVSQNPRHKITKRGQNVTFRCDPISEHNRLYWYRQTLGQGPEFLTYFQNEAQLEKSRLLSDRFSAERPKGSFSTLEIQRTEQGDSAMYLCASTLKDSPNTEAFFGQGTRLTVV.

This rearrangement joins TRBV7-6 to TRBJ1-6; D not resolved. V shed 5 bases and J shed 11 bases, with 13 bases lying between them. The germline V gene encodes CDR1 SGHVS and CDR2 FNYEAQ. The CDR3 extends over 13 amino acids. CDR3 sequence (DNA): TGTGCCAGCAGCGAAGGGTCGGGGACACCCCTCCACTTT. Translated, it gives CASSEGSGTPLHF.

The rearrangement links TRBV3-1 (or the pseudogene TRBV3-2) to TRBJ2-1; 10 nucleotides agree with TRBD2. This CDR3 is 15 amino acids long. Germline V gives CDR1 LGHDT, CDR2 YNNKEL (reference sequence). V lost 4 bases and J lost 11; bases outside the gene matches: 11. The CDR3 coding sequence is TGTGCCAGCAGCCTCGGGACTAGCGAGGCCTGGAAGCAGTTCTTC. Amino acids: CASSLGTSEAWKQFF.

CDR3 sequence: CASSRSGGGYEQYF. In nucleotides, the CDR3 is TGTGCCAGCAGCCGGTCGGGGGGAGGGTACGAGCAGTACTTC. The chain has TRBV3-1 (or the pseudogene TRBV3-2) and TRBJ2-7; 7 bases fit TRBD2. The CDR3 length is 14 residues. Germline loops: CDR1 LGHDT, CDR2 YNNKEL (reference sequence). Trimming cost V 4 bases and J 4 bases; bases outside gene matches: 7.

For the CDR3, the DNA is TGTGCCAGCATCTCCGCGGGGAAACAAGAGACCCAGTACTTC. Translation gives CASISAGKQETQYF. The chain recombines TRBV28 with TRBJ2-5; possible D gene TRBD2, 6 bases. V lost 7 bases to trimming and J lost 2 bases, with 14 bases between them. Germline CDR1 reads MDHEN; CDR2 reads SYDVKM. This CDR3 region has 14 residues. Full variable domain (remainder filled in from reference TRBV28 and TRBJ2-5): DVKVTQSSRYLVKRTGEKVFLECVQDMDHENMFWYRQDPGLGLRLIYFSYDVKMKEKGDIPEGYSVSREKKERFSLILESASTNQTSMYLCASISAGKQETQYFGPGTRLLVL.